The sequence of this T cell receptor beta chain was determined in a study of T cells expressing NK-cell markers. The study's findings and limits: It is unclear if expanded NKG2C-expressing clones target HCMV antigens. A handful of donors showed these clonotypes also leading the CD3+CD56-NKG2C+ fraction.

Concerning this clonotype: What it binds is not known.

This CDR3 comprises 11 residues. Per the germline V gene, CDR1 is SQVTM and CDR2 is ANQGSEA. TCRdb re-analyzed the 5' RACE reads; it lists each CDR3 protein once, without DNA. The data show about 460,000 distinct CDR3 sequences, and the top ten clones hold over 1.1%. The chain uses TRBV29-1 and TRBJ2-1; without DNA, the TCRdb call of TRBD2 cannot be checked. This clonotype originated in a woman in her fifties or sixties in good health. The sequencing input was blood T cells: a sorted CD56 or NKG2C T cell subset, CD4+ or CD8+ T cells, or bulk PBMC T cells (not recorded which). CDR3 in amino acids: CSVLDVYEQFF.